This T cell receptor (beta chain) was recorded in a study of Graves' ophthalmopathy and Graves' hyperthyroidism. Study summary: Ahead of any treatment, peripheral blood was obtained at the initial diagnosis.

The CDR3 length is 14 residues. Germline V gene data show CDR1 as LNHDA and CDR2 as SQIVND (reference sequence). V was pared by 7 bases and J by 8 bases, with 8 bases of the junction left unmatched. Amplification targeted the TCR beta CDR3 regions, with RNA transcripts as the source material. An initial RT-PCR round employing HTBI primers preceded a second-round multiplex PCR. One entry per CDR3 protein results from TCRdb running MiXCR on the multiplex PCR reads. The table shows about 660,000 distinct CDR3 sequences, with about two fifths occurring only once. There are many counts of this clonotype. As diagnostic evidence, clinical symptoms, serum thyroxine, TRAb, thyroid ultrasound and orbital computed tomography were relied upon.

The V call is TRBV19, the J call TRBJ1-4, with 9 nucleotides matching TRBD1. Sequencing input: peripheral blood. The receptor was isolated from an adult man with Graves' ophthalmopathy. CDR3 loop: CASTEQGASEKLFF. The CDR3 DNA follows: TGTGCCAGTACCGAACAGGGGGCGAGCGAAAAACTGTTTTTT.